This T cell receptor (beta chain) was sequenced in a study of control samples from healthy donors and cancer patients. The protocol was immunoSEQ multiplex PCR, while the TCRdb copy is restricted to in-frame clones and leaves out a portion. The sample lists some 110,000 clones; about 94% were seen once. V was clipped by 6 bases and J by 3 bases, with 12 bases between them. The CDR3 is 13 amino acids. From germline, CDR1 is SGHRS and CDR2 YFSETQ. The J gene is TRBJ1-1, the V gene TRBV5-1; D may be TRBD1 (5 bases). This clonotype was obtained from a man aged 25-45 years in good health. The sequenced sample was blood. CDR3 DNA sequence: TGCGCCAGCAATCCTGCAGGGCACACTGAAGCTTTCTTT. It is translated as CASNPAGHTEAFF.